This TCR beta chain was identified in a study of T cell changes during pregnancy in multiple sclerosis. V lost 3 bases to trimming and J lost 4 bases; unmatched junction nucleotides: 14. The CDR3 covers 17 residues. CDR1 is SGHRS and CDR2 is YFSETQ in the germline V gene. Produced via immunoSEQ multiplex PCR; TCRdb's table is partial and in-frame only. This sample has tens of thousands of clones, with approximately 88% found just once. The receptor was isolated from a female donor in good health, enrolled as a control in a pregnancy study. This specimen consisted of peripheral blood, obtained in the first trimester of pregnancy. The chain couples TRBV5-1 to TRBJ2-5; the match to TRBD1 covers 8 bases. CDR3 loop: CASSYGVGVGQGETQYF. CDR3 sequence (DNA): TGCGCCAGCAGCTACGGGGTGGGAGTAGGACAGGGAGAGACCCAGTACTTC.